Sequencing of this T cell receptor (beta chain) was carried out in a study of OX40 agonist ivuxolimab in advanced cancers. Measured with immunoSEQ multiplex PCR; TCRdb has only the in-frame clones, and not every one. In the table there are 50,000 to 70,000 clones, approximately 90% of which are singletons. Study-level findings and limits: Clonal expansion by week 6 occurred in CD4+ and CD8+ blood T cells (at 0.1 to 3.0 mg/kg).

V was pared by 0 bases and J by 7 bases, with 16 bases between. Germline lookup yields CDR1 LNHNV and CDR2 YYDKDF (reference sequence). This CDR3 has 15 residues. Turning to this clone: The antigen is unknown.

This sequence joins TRBV15 and TRBJ2-7; weak D call: TRBD1 (6 bases). The material sequenced was CD4+ or CD8+ T cells sorted from blood, taken in a trial of the OX40 agonist ivuxolimab. The clonotype was recovered from an adult with an advanced solid tumor such as melanoma, head and neck, liver or kidney cancer. CDR3 residues: CATSREVTGSGEQYF. In DNA form, the CDR3 reads TGTGCCACCAGCAGAGAAGTCACAGGGTCGGGGGAGCAGTACTTC.